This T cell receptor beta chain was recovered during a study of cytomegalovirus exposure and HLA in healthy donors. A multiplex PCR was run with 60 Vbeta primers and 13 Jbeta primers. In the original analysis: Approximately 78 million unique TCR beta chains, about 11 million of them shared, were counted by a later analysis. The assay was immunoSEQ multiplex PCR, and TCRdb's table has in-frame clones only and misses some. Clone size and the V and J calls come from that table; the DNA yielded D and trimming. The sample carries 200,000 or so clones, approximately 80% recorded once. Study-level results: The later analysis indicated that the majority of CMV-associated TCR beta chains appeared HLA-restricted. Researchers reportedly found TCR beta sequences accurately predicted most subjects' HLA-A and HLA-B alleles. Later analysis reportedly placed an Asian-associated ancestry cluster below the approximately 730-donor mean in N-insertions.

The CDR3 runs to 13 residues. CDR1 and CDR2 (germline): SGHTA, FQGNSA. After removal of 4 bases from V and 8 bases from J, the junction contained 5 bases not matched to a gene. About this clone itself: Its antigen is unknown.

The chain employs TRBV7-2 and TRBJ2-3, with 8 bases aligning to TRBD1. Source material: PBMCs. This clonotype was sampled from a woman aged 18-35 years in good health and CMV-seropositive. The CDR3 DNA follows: TGTGCCAGCAGCTCCCTCACAGGGGGTACGCAGTATTTT. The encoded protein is CASSSLTGGTQYF.